The rows below give T cell receptor beta chains drawn from one sample of a study of cytomegalovirus exposure and HLA in healthy donors. Sequencing was performed with immunoSEQ multiplex PCR; in TCRdb, only in-frame clones are kept and a portion is missing. The sample has 150,000 to 250,000 clones; 80% to 85% are singletons. The sequenced material came from PBMCs. The receptor source for this set is a woman aged 45-65 years in good health and CMV-seropositive. CDR3s leave out the opening cysteine and the closing phenylalanine or tryptophan.

J,V,CDR3
TRBJ1-1,TRBV7-9,SSSLLGRRSGAF
TRBJ2-3,TRBV6-4,ASSPAGLAGLTDTQY
TRBJ2-7,TRBV2,ASRALGTSGRENEQY
TRBJ2-1,TRBV2,ASSRGLAGFYNEQF
TRBJ1-3,TRBV10-3,AIRWDITGNTIY
TRBJ1-2,TRBV29-1,SVGNRANYGYT
TRBJ2-1,TRBV29-1,SVRTLLLGNEQF
TRBJ1-2,TRBV7-2,ASSPYRGQSIYGYT
TRBJ1-6,TRBV7-2,ASSAGTPFSPLH
TRBJ1-5,TRBV18,ASSPGGTNFGNQPQH